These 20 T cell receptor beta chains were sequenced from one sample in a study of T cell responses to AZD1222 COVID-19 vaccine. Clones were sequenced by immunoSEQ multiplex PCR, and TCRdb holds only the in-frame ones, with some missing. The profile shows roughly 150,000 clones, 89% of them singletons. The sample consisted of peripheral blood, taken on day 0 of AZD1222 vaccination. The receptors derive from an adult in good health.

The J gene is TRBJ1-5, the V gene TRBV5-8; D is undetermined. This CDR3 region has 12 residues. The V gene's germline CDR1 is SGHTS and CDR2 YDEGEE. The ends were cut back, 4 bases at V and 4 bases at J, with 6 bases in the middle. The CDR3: CASSLLNQPQHF. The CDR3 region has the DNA TGTGCCAGCAGCCTCCTTAATCAGCCCCAGCATTTT.

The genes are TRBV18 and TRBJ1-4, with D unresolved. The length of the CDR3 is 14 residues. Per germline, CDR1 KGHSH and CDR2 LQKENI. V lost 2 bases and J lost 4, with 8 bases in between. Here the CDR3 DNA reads TGTGCCAGCTCACCAGGGTACGGTAATGAAAAACTGTTTTTT. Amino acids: CASSPGYGNEKLFF.

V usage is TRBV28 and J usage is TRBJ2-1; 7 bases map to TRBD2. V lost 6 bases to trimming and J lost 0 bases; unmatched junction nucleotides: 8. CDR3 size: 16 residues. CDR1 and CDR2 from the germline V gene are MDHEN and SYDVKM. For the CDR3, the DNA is TGTGCCAGCAGATCACCTAGCGGAAGCTCCTACAATGAGCAGTTCTTC. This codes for CASRSPSGSSYNEQFF. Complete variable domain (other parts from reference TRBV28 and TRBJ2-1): DVKVTQSSRYLVKRTGEKVFLECVQDMDHENMFWYRQDPGLGLRLIYFSYDVKMKEKGDIPEGYSVSREKKERFSLILESASTNQTSMYLCASRSPSGSSYNEQFFGPGTRLTVL.

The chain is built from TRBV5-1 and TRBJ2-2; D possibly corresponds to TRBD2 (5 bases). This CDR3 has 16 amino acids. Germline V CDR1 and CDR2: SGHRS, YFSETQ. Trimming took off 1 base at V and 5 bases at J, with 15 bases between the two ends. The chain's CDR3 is CASSLYGVGGTGELFF. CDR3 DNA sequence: TGCGCCAGCAGCTTGTACGGGGTTGGAGGTACCGGGGAGCTGTTTTTT.

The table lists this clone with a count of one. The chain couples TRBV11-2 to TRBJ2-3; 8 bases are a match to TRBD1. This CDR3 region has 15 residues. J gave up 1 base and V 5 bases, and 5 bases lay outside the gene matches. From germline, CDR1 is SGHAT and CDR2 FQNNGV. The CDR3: CASSPDRDGTDTQYF. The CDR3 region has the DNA TGTGCCAGCAGCCCGGACAGGGACGGCACAGATACGCAGTATTTT.

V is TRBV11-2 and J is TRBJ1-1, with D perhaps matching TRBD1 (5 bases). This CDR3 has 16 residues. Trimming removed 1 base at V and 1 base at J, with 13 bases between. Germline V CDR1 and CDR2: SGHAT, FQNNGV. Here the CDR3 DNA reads TGTGCCAGCAGCTTAGTTGGGGGAGTGGGGAACACTGAAGCTTTCTTT. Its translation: CASSLVGGVGNTEAFF.

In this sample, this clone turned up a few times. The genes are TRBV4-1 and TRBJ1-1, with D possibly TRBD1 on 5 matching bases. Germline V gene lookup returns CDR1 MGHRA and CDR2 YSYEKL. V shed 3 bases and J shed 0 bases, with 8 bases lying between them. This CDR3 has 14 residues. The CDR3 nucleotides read TGCGCCAGCAGCCAGACAGCAGTGAACACTGAAGCTTTCTTT. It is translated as CASSQTAVNTEAFF.

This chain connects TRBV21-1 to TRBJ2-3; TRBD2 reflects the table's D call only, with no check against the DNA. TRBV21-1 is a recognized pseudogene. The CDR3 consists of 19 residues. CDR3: CASIATGTSGRKSGYTQYF. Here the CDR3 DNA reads TGTGCCAGCATCGCCACCGGGACTAGCGGGAGGAAAAGTGGGTATACGCAGTATTTT.

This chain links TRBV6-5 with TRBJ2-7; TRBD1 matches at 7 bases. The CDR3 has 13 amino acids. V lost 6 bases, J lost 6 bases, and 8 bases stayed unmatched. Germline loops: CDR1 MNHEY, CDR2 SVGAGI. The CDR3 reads CASRLTGFVEQYF. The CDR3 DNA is TGTGCCAGCAGATTGACAGGGTTCGTCGAGCAGTACTTC.

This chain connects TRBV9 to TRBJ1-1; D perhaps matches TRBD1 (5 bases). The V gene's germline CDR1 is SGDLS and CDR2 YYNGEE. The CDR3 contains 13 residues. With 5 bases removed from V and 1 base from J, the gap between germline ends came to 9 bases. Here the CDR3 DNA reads TGTGCCAGCAGGACAGTATCGAACACTGAAGCTTTCTTT. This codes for CASRTVSNTEAFF.

Here the CDR3 reads CARPGQGNSPLHF. The CDR3 DNA is TGTGCCAGACCGGGACAGGGCAATTCACCCCTCCACTTT. The chain recombines TRBV19 with TRBJ1-6; TRBD1 agrees at 9 bases. Germline CDR1 is LNHDA and CDR2 is SQIVND (reference sequence). V was clipped by 9 bases and J by 7 bases; unmatched bases: 4. This CDR3 region has 13 residues.

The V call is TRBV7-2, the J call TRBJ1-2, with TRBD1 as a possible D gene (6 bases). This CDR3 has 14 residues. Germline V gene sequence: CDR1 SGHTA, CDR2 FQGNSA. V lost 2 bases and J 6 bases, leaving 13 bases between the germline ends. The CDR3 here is CASSLTGAIDGYTF. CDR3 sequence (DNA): TGTGCCAGCAGCTTAACGGGGGCCATCGATGGCTACACCTTC.

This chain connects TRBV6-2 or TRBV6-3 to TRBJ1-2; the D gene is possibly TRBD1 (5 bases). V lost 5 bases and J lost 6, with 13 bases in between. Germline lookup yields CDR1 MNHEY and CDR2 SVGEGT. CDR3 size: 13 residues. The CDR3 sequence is CASSRDFSDGYTF. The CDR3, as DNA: TGTGCCAGCAGTCGGGACTTCAGTGATGGCTACACCTTC.

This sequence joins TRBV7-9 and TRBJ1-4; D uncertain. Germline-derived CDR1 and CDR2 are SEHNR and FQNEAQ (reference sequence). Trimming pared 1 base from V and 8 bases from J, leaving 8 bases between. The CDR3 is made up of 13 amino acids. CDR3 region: CASSLVDIEKLFF. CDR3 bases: TGTGCCAGCAGCTTAGTTGACATCGAAAAACTGTTTTTT.

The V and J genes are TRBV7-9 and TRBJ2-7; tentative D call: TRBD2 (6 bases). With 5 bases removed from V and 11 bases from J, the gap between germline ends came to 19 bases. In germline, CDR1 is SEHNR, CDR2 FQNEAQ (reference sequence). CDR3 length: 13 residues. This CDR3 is CASSTRDAYLEYF. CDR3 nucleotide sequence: TGTGCCAGCAGCACGCGGGACGCCTATCTCGAGTACTTC.

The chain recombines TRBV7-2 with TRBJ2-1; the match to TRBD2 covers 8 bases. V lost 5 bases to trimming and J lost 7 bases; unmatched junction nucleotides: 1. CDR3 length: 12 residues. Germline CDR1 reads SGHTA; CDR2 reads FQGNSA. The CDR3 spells CASSPSGNEQFF. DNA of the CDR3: TGTGCCAGCAGCCCTAGCGGGAATGAGCAGTTCTTC.

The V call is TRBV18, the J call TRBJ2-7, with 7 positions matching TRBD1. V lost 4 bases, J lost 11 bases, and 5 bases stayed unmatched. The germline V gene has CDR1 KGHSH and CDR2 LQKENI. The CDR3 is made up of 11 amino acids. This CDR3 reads CASSLDRDKYF. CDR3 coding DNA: TGTGCCAGCTCACTCGACAGGGATAAGTACTTC. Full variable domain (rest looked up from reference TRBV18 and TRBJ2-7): NAGVMQNPRHLVRRRGQEARLRCSPMKGHSHVYWYRQLPEEGLKFMVYLQKENIIDESGMPKERFSAEFPKEGPSILRIQQVVRGDSAAYFCASSLDRDKYFGPGTRLTVT.

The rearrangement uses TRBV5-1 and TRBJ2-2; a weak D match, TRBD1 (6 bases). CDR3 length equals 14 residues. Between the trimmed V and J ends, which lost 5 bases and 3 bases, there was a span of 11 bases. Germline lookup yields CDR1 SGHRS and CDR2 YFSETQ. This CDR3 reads CASSPAGDTGELFF. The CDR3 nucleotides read TGCGCCAGCAGTCCTGCAGGGGACACCGGGGAGCTGTTTTTT.

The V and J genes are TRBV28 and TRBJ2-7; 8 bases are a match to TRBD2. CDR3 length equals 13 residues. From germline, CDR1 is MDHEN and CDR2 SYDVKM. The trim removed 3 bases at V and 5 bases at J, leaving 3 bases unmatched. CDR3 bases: TGTGCCAGCAGTTTCGGGGGGGCTAACGAGCAGTACTTC. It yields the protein CASSFGGANEQYF.

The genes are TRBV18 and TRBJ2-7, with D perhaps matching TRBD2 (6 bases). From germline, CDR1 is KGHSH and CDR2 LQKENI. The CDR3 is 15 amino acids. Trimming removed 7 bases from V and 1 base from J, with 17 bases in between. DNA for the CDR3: TGTGCCAGCTTACCCTCAGCGGGTGGATCCTACGAGCAGTACTTC. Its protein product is CASLPSAGGSYEQYF.